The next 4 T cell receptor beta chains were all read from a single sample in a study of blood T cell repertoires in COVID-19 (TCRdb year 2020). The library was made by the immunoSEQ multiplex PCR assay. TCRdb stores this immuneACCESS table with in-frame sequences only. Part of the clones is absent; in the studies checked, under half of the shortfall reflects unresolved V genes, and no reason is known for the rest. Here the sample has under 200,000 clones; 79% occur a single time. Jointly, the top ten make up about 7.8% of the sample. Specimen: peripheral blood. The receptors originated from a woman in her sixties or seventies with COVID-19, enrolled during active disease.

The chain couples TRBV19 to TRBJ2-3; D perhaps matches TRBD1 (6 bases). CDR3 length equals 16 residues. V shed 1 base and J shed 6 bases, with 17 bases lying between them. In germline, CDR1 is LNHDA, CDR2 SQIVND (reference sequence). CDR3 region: CASSIAGQGLRDTQYF. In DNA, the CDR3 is TGTGCCAGTAGTATAGCGGGCCAGGGGCTTAGGGATACGCAGTATTTT.

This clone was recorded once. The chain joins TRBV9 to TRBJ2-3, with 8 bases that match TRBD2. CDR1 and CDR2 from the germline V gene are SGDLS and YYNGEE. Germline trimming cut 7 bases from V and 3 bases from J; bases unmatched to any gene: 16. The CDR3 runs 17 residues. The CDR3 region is CASRESFGGGLTDTQYF. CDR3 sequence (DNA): TGTGCCAGCCGGGAGAGTTTCGGGGGGGGCCTTACAGATACGCAGTATTTT. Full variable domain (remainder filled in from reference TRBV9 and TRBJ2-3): DSGVTQTPKHLITATGQRVTLRCSPRSGDLSVYWYQQSLDQGLQFLIQYYNGEERAKGNILERFSAQQFPDLHSELNLSSLELGDSALYFCASRESFGGGLTDTQYFGPGTRLTVL.

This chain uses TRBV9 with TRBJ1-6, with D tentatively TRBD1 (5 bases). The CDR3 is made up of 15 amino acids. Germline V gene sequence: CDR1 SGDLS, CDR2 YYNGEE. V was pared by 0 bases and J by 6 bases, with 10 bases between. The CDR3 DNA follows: TGTGCCAGCAGCGTAGATGGGGCTACTAATTCACCCCTCCACTTT. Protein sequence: CASSVDGATNSPLHF.

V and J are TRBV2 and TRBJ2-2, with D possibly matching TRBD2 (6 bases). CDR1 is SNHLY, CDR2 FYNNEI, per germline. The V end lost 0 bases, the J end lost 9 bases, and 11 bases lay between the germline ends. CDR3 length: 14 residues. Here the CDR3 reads CASSEASGGRELFF. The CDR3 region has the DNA TGTGCCAGCAGTGAAGCCTCAGGAGGGCGGGAGCTGTTTTTT.